The 21 T cell receptor beta chains in this list originate from one sample, sequenced in a study of T-cell reconstitution after alpha-beta-depleted transplantation in children. The authors prepared the TCRbeta library with unique molecular identifiers. Each CDR3 protein gets one entry after TCRdb re-called the PCR reads with MiXCR. Among 200,000 to 250,000 distinct CDR3 sequences, about 11% were seen once, and the ten largest hold approximately 30%. The starting material was PBMCs, obtained before TCRalphabeta/CD19-depleted stem cell transplant. Source of these receptors: a child under two years old with acute myeloid leukemia, due to receive a stem cell transplant.

This clonotype has a count of ten or more. This chain connects TRBV4-1 to TRBJ1-6, with D perhaps TRBD1 (6 bases). This CDR3 has 16 amino acids. Germline V gives CDR1 MGHRA, CDR2 YSYEKL. The V end lost 0 bases, the J end lost 8 bases, and 14 bases lay between the germline ends. The CDR3 DNA follows: TGCGCCAGCAGCCAAGATAGAAACAGGGCGGATTCACCCCTCCACTTT. This translates into CASSQDRNRADSPLHF.

This clonotype has just a few counts. The chain employs TRBV4-3 and TRBJ2-3; TRBD1 is a possible D gene (5 bases). The CDR3 spans 16 residues. Trimming removed 1 base at V and 2 bases at J, with 13 bases between. From germline, CDR1 is LGHNA and CDR2 YSLEER. DNA of the CDR3: TGCGCCAGCAGCCAAGGTGCCGGCAGGGCCACAGATACGCAGTATTTT. Its protein is CASSQGAGRATDTQYF.

This clonotype was recorded many times. The J gene is TRBJ2-1, the V gene TRBV11-2; 8 bases are shared with TRBD2. The CDR3 totals 15 residues. Germline-derived CDR1 and CDR2 are SGHAT and FQNNGV. The V and J ends lost 5 bases and 2 bases, in that order; junction bases with no gene match: 5. CDR3: CASSAGTRAYNEQFF. The DNA of the CDR3 is TGTGCCAGCAGCGCCGGGACTAGGGCCTACAATGAGCAGTTCTTC.

This clonotype was counted only a few times. This chain connects TRBV7-9 to TRBJ2-1; no clear D gene. Deletions cut 8 bases from V and 8 bases from J, with 10 bases between. CDR1 and CDR2 from the germline V gene are SEHNR and FQNEAQ (reference sequence). The CDR3 loop spans 11 amino acids. CDR3 residues: CASGVYDEQFF. The CDR3 DNA sequence: TGTGCCAGCGGGGTTTACGATGAGCAGTTCTTC.

This clonotype came up many times. The chain has TRBV7-2 and TRBJ2-2; 11 bases are shared with TRBD2. The CDR3 covers 16 residues. CDR1 and CDR2 (germline): SGHTA, FQGNSA. V dropped 5 bases and J dropped 2; count of bases not matched to a gene: 4. CDR3 coding DNA: TGTGCCAGCAGCCTTCTAGCGGGAGGCAACACCGGGGAGCTGTTTTTT. Translation: CASSLLAGGNTGELFF.

This clonotype came up many times. This rearrangement joins TRBV6-5 to TRBJ2-2; 13 bases are a match to TRBD2. The CDR3 is 17 amino acids. V shed 2 bases, J shed 5 bases, and the junction held 5 bases outside the gene matches. Looked up from germline, CDR1 is MNHEY and CDR2 is SVGAGI. The CDR3 spells CASSYTGLAGETGELFF. Here the CDR3 DNA reads TGTGCCAGCAGTTACACCGGACTAGCGGGAGAGACCGGGGAGCTGTTTTTT.

The sample holds many counts of this clonotype. This sequence joins TRBV12-3 or TRBV12-4 and TRBJ2-3; 7 positions match TRBD1. The V gene end was trimmed by 5 bases and the J gene end by 12 bases; junction bases not matched to a gene: 11. The CDR3 length is 13 residues. DNA for the CDR3: TGTGCCAGCAGTCAACCTGACAGGGAAGCCCAGTATTTT. Its translation is CASSQPDREAQYF.

In this sample, this clonotype turned up many times. This sequence joins TRBV7-2 and TRBJ1-5; tentatively, D is TRBD1 (6 bases). The germline CDR1 and CDR2 sequences are SGHTA and FQGNSA. V lost 2 bases, J lost 7 bases, and 18 bases lay in between. The CDR3 has 16 residues. CDR3 region: CASSLLNGGQGQPQHF. Here the CDR3 DNA reads TGTGCCAGCAGCTTATTGAACGGGGGGCAAGGCCAGCCCCAGCATTTT.

Many counts were recorded for this clonotype. The J gene is TRBJ1-1, the V gene TRBV4-2, with D possibly TRBD1 on 6 matching bases. The germline gives CDR1 LGHNA, CDR2 YNFKEQ. V was cut by 0 bases and J by 4 bases, with 15 bases left in between. CDR3 length: 16 amino acids. The CDR3 bases are TGTGCCAGCAGCCAAGAATTCCCAGGGGTGGGCACTGAAGCTTTCTTT. Encoded protein: CASSQEFPGVGTEAFF.

This clonotype was counted at least ten times. The rearrangement links TRBV11-2 to TRBJ2-7; 11 bases match TRBD2. V trimming: 5 bases; J trimming: 3 bases; junction bases outside the gene matches: 3. Germline V gene data show CDR1 as SGHAT and CDR2 as FQNNGV. The CDR3 extends over 14 amino acids. The CDR3 sequence is CASSRLAGHYEQYF. CDR3 DNA: TGTGCCAGCAGCAGACTAGCGGGACACTACGAGCAGTACTTC.

This clonotype was observed at least ten times. The chain links TRBV20-1 to TRBJ1-5, with 9 bases identical to TRBD1. The V segment lost 5 bases and the J segment 6 bases; nucleotides outside the gene matches: 5. Looked up from germline, CDR1 is DFQATT and CDR2 is SNEGSKA (reference sequence). The CDR3 totals 13 residues. The CDR3 sequence is CSASGTGIQPQHF. CDR3 bases: TGCAGTGCTTCCGGGACAGGGATTCAGCCCCAGCATTTT.

This clonotype was detected many times. The V gene is TRBV6-2 or TRBV6-3, the J gene TRBJ2-6; D is perhaps TRBD1 (7 bases). The CDR3 consists of 17 residues. Germline loops: CDR1 MNHEY, CDR2 SVGEGT. The V gene lost 5 bases and the J gene lost 2 bases, with 16 bases spanning the gap. CDR3 nucleotide sequence: TGTGCCAGCAGTCCGGGCAGGGGGGTACCTGGGGCCAACGTCCTGACTTTC. Its translation is CASSPGRGVPGANVLTF.

In its sample, this clonotype was seen a few times. This chain links TRBV3-1 with TRBJ2-2; 9 nucleotides agree with TRBD2. Germline-derived CDR1 and CDR2 are LGHDT and YNNKEL (reference sequence). The CDR3 contains 16 residues. V lost 4 bases and J lost 6; bases outside the gene matches: 9. CDR3 bases: TGTGCCAGCAGCCCCCGGACTAGCGTCCCCGCCGGGGAGCTGTTTTTT. Translation gives CASSPRTSVPAGELFF.

This clonotype was counted only a few times. One junction end does not reproduce the germline sequence, and a read error may be involved. The J gene is TRBJ1-3, the V gene TRBV4-2, with a possible D match to TRBD1 (5 bases). This CDR3 is built from 17 residues. Germline V CDR1 and CDR2: LGHNA, YNFKEQ. In DNA, the CDR3 is TGTGCCAGCAGCGGGGCTACGGGACGCTTCTCTGGAAACACCATGTATTTT. Protein: CASSGATGRFSGNTMYF.

J is TRBJ2-7 and V is TRBV6-2 or TRBV6-3; a weak D match, TRBD1 (6 bases). The ends were cut back, 2 bases at V and 1 base at J, with 15 bases in the middle. The length of the CDR3 is 16 residues. Germline-derived CDR1 and CDR2 are MNHEY and SVGEGT. The CDR3 here is CASSYGRDTNSYEQYF. The CDR3 nucleotides are TGTGCCAGCAGTTACGGCCGGGACACCAATTCCTACGAGCAGTACTTC.

This clonotype was detected ten times or more. The chain combines TRBV11-2 with TRBJ1-5; D remains unclear. V dropped 1 base and J dropped 4 bases, with 5 bases sitting between them. This CDR3 is 13 amino acids long. Germline assignment: CDR1 SGHAT and CDR2 FQNNGV. DNA for the CDR3: TGTGCCAGCAGCTTAGGGCAGAATCAGCCCCAGCATTTT. Translated: CASSLGQNQPQHF.

This clonotype has just a few counts. The V gene is TRBV5-1, the J gene TRBJ2-1, with a tentative D call TRBD2 (5 bases). The ends were cut back, 0 bases at V and 5 bases at J, with 12 bases in the middle. Germline CDR1 reads SGHRS; CDR2 reads YFSETQ. The CDR3 runs to 15 residues. The CDR3 DNA sequence: TGCGCCAGCAGCTTGGGGCCCTCGGGGAACAATGAGCAGTTCTTC. As protein: CASSLGPSGNNEQFF.

The chain is built from TRBV12-5 and TRBJ2-7, with D maybe TRBD2 (6 bases). The germline CDR1 and CDR2 sequences are LGHNT and FRNRAP. CDR3 size: 14 residues. V lost 8 bases and J 1 base, leaving 15 bases between the germline ends. As DNA, the CDR3 is TGTGCTAGTTCGGCGCGGGAAGTATCCTACGAGCAGTACTTC. Translating it yields CASSAREVSYEQYF.

This clonotype was seen repeatedly, ten times or more. The genes are TRBV29-1 and TRBJ2-2, with 9 bases matching TRBD2. V lost 6 bases, J lost 7 bases, and 9 bases stayed unmatched. This CDR3 is built from 14 residues. Per the germline V gene, CDR1 is SQVTM and CDR2 is ANQGSEA. Here the CDR3 DNA reads TGCAGCGTCGCGGTTAGCGGGAGAGTCGGGGAGCTGTTTTTT. It codes for CSVAVSGRVGELFF.

This clonotype has a count of ten or more. V usage is TRBV12-3 or TRBV12-4 and J usage is TRBJ2-7, with 8 bases identical to TRBD1. The CDR3 consists of 14 residues. The V and J ends lost 5 bases and 2 bases, in that order; junction bases with no gene match: 5. CDR3 loop: CASSGWTGTYEQYF. The CDR3 nucleotides read TGTGCCAGCAGTGGATGGACAGGGACCTACGAGCAGTACTTC.

This clonotype occurred many times. J is TRBJ2-7 and V is TRBV18; weak D call: TRBD1 (6 bases). The CDR3 spans 16 residues. CDR1 and CDR2 (germline): KGHSH, LQKENI. V was clipped by 5 bases and J by 2 bases, with 19 bases between them. The CDR3 nucleotides are TGTGCCAGCTCAAAGAAGACAGGCCCTTTTCCCTACGAGCAGTACTTC. It is translated as CASSKKTGPFPYEQYF.